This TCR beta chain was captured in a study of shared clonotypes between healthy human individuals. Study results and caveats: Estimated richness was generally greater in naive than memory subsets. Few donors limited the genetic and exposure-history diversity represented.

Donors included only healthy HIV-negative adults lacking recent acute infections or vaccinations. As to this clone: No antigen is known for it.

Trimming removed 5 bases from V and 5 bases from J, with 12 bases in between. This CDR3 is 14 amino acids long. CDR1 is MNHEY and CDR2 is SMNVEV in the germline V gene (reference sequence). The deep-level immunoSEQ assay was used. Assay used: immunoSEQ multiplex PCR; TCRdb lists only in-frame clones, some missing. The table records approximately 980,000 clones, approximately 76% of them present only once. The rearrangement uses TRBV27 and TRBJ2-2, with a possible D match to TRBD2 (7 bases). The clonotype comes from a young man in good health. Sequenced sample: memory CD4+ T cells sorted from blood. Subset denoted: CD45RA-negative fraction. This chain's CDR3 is CASSRGGGTGELFF. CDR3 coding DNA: TGTGCCAGCAGTCGCGGGGGCGGAACCGGGGAGCTGTTTTTT.